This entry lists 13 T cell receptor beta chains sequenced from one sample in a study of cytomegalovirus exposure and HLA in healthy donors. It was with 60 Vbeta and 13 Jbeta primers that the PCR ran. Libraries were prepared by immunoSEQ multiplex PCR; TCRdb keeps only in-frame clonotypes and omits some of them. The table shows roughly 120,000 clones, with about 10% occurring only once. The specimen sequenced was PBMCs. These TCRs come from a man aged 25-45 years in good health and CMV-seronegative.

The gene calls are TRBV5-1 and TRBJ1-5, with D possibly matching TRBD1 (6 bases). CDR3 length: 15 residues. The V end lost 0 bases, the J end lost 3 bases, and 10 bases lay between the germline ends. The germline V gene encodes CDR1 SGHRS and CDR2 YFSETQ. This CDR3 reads CASSLGDNSNQPQHF. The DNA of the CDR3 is TGCGCCAGCAGCTTGGGGGACAATTCCAATCAGCCCCAGCATTTT.

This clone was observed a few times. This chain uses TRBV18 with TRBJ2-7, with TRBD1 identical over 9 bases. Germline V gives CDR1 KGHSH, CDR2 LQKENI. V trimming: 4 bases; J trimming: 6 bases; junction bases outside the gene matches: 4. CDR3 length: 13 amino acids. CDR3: CASSQGQGREQYF. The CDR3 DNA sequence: TGTGCCAGCTCACAGGGACAGGGCCGCGAGCAGTACTTC.

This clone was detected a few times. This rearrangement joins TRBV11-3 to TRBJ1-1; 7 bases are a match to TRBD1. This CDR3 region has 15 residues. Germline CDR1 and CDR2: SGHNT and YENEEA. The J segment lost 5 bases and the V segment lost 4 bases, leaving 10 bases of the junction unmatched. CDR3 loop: CASSSVSGGGTEAFF. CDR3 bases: TGTGCCAGCAGCTCGGTTTCAGGGGGAGGAACTGAAGCTTTCTTT.

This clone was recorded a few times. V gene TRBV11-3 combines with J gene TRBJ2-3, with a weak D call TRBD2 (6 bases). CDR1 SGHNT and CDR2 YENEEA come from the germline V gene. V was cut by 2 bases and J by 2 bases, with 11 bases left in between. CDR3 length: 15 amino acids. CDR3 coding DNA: TGTGCCAGCAGCTTACTCGCGGGATTCACAGATACGCAGTATTTT. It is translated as CASSLLAGFTDTQYF.

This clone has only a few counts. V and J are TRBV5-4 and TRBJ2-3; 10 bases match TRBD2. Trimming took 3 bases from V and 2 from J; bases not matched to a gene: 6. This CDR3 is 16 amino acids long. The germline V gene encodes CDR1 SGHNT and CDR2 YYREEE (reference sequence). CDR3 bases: TGTGCCAGCAGCTACCCTAGCGGGGGTCCCACAGATACGCAGTATTTT. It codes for CASSYPSGGPTDTQYF.

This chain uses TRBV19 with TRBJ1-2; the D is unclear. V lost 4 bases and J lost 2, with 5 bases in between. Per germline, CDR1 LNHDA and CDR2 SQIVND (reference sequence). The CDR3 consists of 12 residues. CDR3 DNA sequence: TGTGCCAGTAGTACGAGAAACTATGGCTACACCTTC. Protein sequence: CASSTRNYGYTF.

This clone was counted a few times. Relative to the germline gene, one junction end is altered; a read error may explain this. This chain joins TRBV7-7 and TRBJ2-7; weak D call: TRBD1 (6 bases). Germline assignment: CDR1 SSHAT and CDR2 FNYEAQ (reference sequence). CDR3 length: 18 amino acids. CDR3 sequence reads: CASSLGPLGDTIPYEQYF. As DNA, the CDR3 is TGTGCTAGCAGCTTGGGGCCCCTGGGGGACACTATCCCCTACGAGCAGTACTTC.

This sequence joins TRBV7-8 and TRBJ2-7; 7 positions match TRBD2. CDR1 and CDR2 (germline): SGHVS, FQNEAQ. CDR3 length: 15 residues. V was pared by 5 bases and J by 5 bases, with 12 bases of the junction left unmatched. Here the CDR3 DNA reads TGTGCCAGCAGCCTTATGGGGGGGACGACGCACGAGCAGTACTTC. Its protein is CASSLMGGTTHEQYF.

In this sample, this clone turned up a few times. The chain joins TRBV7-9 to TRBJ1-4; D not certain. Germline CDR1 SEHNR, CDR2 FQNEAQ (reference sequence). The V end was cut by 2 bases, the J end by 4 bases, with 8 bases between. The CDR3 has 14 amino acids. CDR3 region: CASSLLGLNEKLFF. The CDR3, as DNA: TGTGCCAGCAGCTTACTAGGCCTTAATGAAAAACTGTTTTTT. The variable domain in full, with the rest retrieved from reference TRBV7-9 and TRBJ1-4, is DTGVSQNPRHKITKRGQNVTFRCDPISEHNRLYWYRQTLGQGPEFLTYFQNEAQLEKSRLLSDRFSAERPKGSFSTLEIQRTEQGDSAMYLCASSLLGLNEKLFFGSGTQLSVL.

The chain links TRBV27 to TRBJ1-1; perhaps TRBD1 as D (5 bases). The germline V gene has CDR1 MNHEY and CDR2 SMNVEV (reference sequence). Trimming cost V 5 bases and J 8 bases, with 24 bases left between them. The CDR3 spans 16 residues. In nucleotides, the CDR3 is TGTGCCAGCAGTCCGACAAGACAGAGCCTAAACCGCGAAGCTTTCTTT. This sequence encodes CASSPTRQSLNREAFF.

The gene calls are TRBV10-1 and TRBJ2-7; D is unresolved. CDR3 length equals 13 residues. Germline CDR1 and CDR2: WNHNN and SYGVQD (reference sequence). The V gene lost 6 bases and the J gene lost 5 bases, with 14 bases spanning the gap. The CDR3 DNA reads TGCGCCAGCAGCCAGACACGGTGGGACGAGCAGTACTTC. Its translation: CASSQTRWDEQYF.

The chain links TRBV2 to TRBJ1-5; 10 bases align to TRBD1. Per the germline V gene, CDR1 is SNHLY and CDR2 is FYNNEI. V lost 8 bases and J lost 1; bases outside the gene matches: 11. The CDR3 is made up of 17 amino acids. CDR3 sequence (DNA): TGTGCCAGCGACGGGACAGGGGTTGTCGGGAGCAATCAGCCCCAGCATTTT. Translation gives CASDGTGVVGSNQPQHF.

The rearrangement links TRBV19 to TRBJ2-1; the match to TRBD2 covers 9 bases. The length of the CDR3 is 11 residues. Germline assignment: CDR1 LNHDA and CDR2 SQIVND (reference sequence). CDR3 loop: CSASGDNEQFF. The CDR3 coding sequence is TGTAGTGCTAGCGGGGACAATGAGCAGTTCTTC. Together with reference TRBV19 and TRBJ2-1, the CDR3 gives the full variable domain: DGGITQSPKYLFRKEGQNVTLSCEQNLNHDAMYWYRQDPGQGLRLIYYSQIVNDFQKGDIAEGYSVSREKKESFPLTVTSAQKNPTAFYLCSASGDNEQFFGPGTRLTVL.